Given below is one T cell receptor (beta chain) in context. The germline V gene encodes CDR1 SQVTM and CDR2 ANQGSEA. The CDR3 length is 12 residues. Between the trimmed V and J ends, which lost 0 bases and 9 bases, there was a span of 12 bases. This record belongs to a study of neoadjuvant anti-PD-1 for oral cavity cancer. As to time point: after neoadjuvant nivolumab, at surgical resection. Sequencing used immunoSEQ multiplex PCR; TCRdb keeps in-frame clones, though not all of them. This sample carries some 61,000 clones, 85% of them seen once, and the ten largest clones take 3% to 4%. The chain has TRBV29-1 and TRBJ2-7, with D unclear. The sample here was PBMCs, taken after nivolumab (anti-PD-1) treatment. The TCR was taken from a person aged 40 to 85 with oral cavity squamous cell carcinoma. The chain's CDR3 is CSVEEYPRGQYF. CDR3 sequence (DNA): TGCAGCGTTGAAGAGTACCCACGCGGGCAGTACTTC.